This entry lists 21 T cell receptor beta chains sequenced from one sample in a study of identical twins. A single record per CDR3 protein comes from TCRdb applying MiXCR to the 5' RACE reads. Among 430,000 or so distinct CDR3 sequences listed, 20% to 25% were seen once. This same sample was also part of a study on T cells expressing NK-cell markers.

Sequenced sample: CD4+ T cells sorted from blood. These receptor sequences come from a woman under 30 in good health.

V is TRBV20-1 and J is TRBJ2-1; weak D call: TRBD2 (6 bases). Germline V gene data show CDR1 as DFQATT and CDR2 as SNEGSKA (reference sequence). The CDR3 extends over 14 amino acids. Here the CDR3 reads CGSGPGGPTNEQFF. CDR3 DNA sequence: TGCGGGAGTGGACCCGGGGGTCCAACCAATGAGCAGTTCTTC.

This clonotype has just a few counts. The chain couples TRBV7-8 to TRBJ2-2; no definite D call. Germline CDR1 and CDR2: SGHVS and FQNEAQ. The CDR3 has 13 amino acids. V lost 5 bases and J 6 bases, leaving 10 bases between the germline ends. The CDR3 coding sequence is TGTGCCAGCAGCCAAAGAACCGCCGGGGAGCTGTTTTTT. Its translation: CASSQRTAGELFF. Full variable domain (missing parts from reference TRBV7-8 and TRBJ2-2): GAGVSQSPRYKVAKRGQDVALRCDPISGHVSLFWYQQALGQGPEFLTYFQNEAQLDKSGLPSDRFFAERPEGSVSTLKIQRTQQEDSAVYLCASSQRTAGELFFGEGSRLTVL.

This clonotype has a handful of counts. The V and J genes are TRBV11-2 and TRBJ2-1; D not resolved. The V gene's germline CDR1 is SGHAT and CDR2 FQNNGV. The CDR3 has 12 amino acids. V lost 7 bases, J lost 9 bases, and 13 bases lay in between. The CDR3 reads CASTYSRGEQFF. In DNA form, the CDR3 reads TGTGCCAGCACTTATTCGCGTGGTGAGCAGTTCTTC.

This clonotype was counted between two and nine times. The rearrangement links TRBV29-1 to TRBJ2-1; 7 positions match TRBD2. V lost 5 bases to trimming and J lost 0 bases; unmatched junction nucleotides: 4. The CDR3 totals 14 residues. CDR1 and CDR2 (germline): SQVTM, ANQGSEA. CDR3 nucleotides: TGCAGCGTTCCTGCTAGCGGCTCCTACAATGAGCAGTTCTTC. Translation: CSVPASGSYNEQFF.

The chain links TRBV24-1 to TRBJ2-1; possible D gene TRBD1, 5 bases. Germline V lookup: CDR1 KGHDR, CDR2 SFDVKD. The CDR3 runs 13 residues. Trimming took off 10 bases at V and 0 bases at J, with 9 bases between the two ends. The CDR3 DNA is TGTGCCACTACAGGCGGCTCCTACAATGAGCAGTTCTTC. Its translation is CATTGGSYNEQFF.

This chain connects TRBV5-5 to TRBJ2-4; D is unclear. Germline V lookup: CDR1 SGHKS, CDR2 YYEKEE (reference sequence). Trimming took 4 bases from V and 8 from J, leaving 7 bases between them. The CDR3 consists of 11 residues. The CDR3 coding sequence is TGTGCCAGCAGCGATCCGGACATTCAGTACTTC. Its translation: CASSDPDIQYF.

This clonotype was recorded only once. The gene calls are TRBV7-2 and TRBJ2-7; D unclear. Per the germline V gene, CDR1 is SGHTA and CDR2 is FQGNSA. V dropped 5 bases and J dropped 3 bases, with 8 bases sitting between them. The CDR3 is 12 residues long. The chain's CDR3 is CASSRLFYEQYF. CDR3 nucleotides: TGTGCCAGCAGCCGCTTGTTCTACGAGCAGTACTTC.

This clonotype showed up just a few times. The rearrangement uses TRBV25-1 and TRBJ2-7; D might be TRBD2 (5 bases). Germline lookup yields CDR1 MGHDK and CDR2 SYGVNS. This CDR3 has 14 residues. Trimming removed 5 bases from V and 3 bases from J, with 14 bases in between. Here the CDR3 DNA reads TGTGCCAGCAGTAAGAGCGGACCTGGCTACGAGCAGTACTTC. Residues: CASSKSGPGYEQYF.

This clonotype came up a few times. This chain links TRBV5-1 with TRBJ2-3, with 7 bases that match TRBD2. Germline CDR1 is SGHRS and CDR2 is YFSETQ. V gave up 3 bases and J gave up 5 bases; unmatched junction bases: 6. The CDR3 length is 14 residues. In DNA, the CDR3 is TGCGCCAGCAGCTCCGCGGGAGCTGGAGATACGCAGTATTTT. Translating it yields CASSSAGAGDTQYF. Full variable domain (missing parts from reference TRBV5-1 and TRBJ2-3): KAGVTQTPRYLIKTRGQQVTLSCSPISGHRSVSWYQQTPGQGLQFLFEYFSETQRNKGNFPGRFSGRQFSNSRSEMNVSTLELGDSALYLCASSSAGAGDTQYFGPGTRLTVL.

In its sample, this clonotype was seen a few times. The genes are TRBV25-1 and TRBJ2-7, with 9 positions matching TRBD1. Germline V gene sequence: CDR1 MGHDK, CDR2 SYGVNS. The junction had 8 bases not matched to a gene; V was cut back by 4 bases and J by 4 bases. The CDR3 totals 15 residues. The CDR3 sequence: CASSALTGGIYEQYF. The CDR3 coding sequence is TGTGCCAGCAGTGCATTGACAGGGGGTATTTACGAGCAGTACTTC.

The chain employs TRBV3-1 and TRBJ2-1; no firm D call. The germline V gene encodes CDR1 LGHDT and CDR2 YNNKEL (reference sequence). The CDR3 consists of 15 residues. Deletions cut 6 bases from V and 8 bases from J, with 20 bases between. The CDR3 DNA follows: TGTGCCAGCAGACTCAAGGGCCGGCGCATCGATGAGCAGTTCTTC. Encoded protein: CASRLKGRRIDEQFF.

The rearrangement joins TRBV12-3 or TRBV12-4 to TRBJ1-2, with 9 bases fitting TRBD1. The trim removed 6 bases at V and 4 bases at J, leaving 9 bases unmatched. This CDR3 has 15 residues. This CDR3 reads CASSLPGQGGYGYTF. In nucleotides, the CDR3 is TGTGCCAGCAGCCTTCCGGGACAGGGAGGCTATGGCTACACCTTC.

This rearrangement joins TRBV9 to TRBJ1-2, with a tentative D call TRBD1 (6 bases). Per the germline V gene, CDR1 is SGDLS and CDR2 is YYNGEE. Trimming pared 3 bases from V and 5 bases from J, leaving 8 bases between. The CDR3 spans 12 residues. In DNA, the CDR3 is TGTGCCAGCAGCGCCACAGGGTATGGCTACACCTTC. This codes for CASSATGYGYTF.

Turning to this clonotype: The germline gene is not matched at one end of the junction; a read error may be the cause. The chain joins TRBV9 to TRBJ1-1, with 10 bases that match TRBD1. Germline CDR1 reads SGDLS; CDR2 reads YYNGEE. This CDR3 has 15 residues. The CDR3 DNA follows: TGTGCCAGCAGCCTCCGGGACAGGGGAGGAACTGAAGCCTTCTTT. Its translation is CASSLRDRGGTEAFF.

The chain recombines TRBV20-1 with TRBJ1-5, with unresolved D. In germline, CDR1 is DFQATT, CDR2 SNEGSKA (reference sequence). The CDR3 covers 12 residues. Trimming took 6 bases from V and 0 from J, leaving 6 bases between them. CDR3 region: CSALDSNQPQHF. The CDR3 DNA reads as TGCAGTGCCCTGGATAGCAATCAGCCCCAGCATTTT.

This clonotype was observed a few times. The gene calls are TRBV2 and TRBJ2-3; no reliable D call. Germline lookup yields CDR1 SNHLY and CDR2 FYNNEI. The CDR3 contains 14 residues. V lost 4 bases and J lost 0, with 8 bases in between. CDR3: CASSGERSTDTQYF. CDR3 nucleotide sequence: TGTGCCAGCAGTGGAGAGAGAAGCACAGATACGCAGTATTTT.

This chain joins TRBV7-9 and TRBJ2-7, with D perhaps assigned TRBD1 or TRBD2 (5 bases each). The CDR3 has 14 amino acids. Germline V gene lookup returns CDR1 SEHNR and CDR2 FQNEAQ (reference sequence). V lost 5 bases, J lost 5 bases, and 16 bases lay in between. The chain's CDR3 is CASSKGPDNNEQYF. The CDR3 bases are TGTGCCAGCAGCAAGGGACCGGATAATAACGAGCAGTACTTC.

The gene calls are TRBV20-1 and TRBJ1-5, with D uncertain. The V and J ends lost 0 bases and 3 bases respectively, with 15 bases between them. The CDR3 spans 16 residues. Germline lookup yields CDR1 DFQATT and CDR2 SNEGSKA (reference sequence). CDR3 loop: CSARDRREGYNQPQHF. The CDR3 coding sequence is TGCAGTGCTAGAGATAGGAGGGAAGGGTACAATCAGCCCCAGCATTTT.

This clonotype was recorded a few times. The chain uses TRBV20-1 and TRBJ2-1, with a tentative D call TRBD1 (6 bases). Trimming took 5 bases from V and 5 from J, leaving 16 bases between them. This CDR3 comprises 14 residues. The germline CDR1 and CDR2 sequences are DFQATT and SNEGSKA (reference sequence). Written as DNA, the CDR3 is TGCAGTGCTCCCCGGCCCAGGGGACACAATGAGCAGTTCTTC. Residues: CSAPRPRGHNEQFF.

This clonotype was detected a few times. This chain connects TRBV24-1 to TRBJ2-2, with D possibly TRBD1 on 5 matching bases. Germline CDR1 and CDR2: KGHDR and SFDVKD. V shed 3 bases and J shed 0 bases, with 7 bases lying between them. The CDR3 spans 15 residues. The CDR3 sequence is CATSDVTANTGELFF. The CDR3 region has the DNA TGTGCCACCAGTGATGTGACAGCGAACACCGGGGAGCTGTTTTTT.

The rearrangement links TRBV5-4 to TRBJ2-4; 7 bases align to TRBD1. Per the germline V gene, CDR1 is SGHNT and CDR2 is YYREEE (reference sequence). The J segment lost 1 base and the V segment lost 0 bases, leaving 4 bases of the junction unmatched. The CDR3 has 16 residues. The CDR3 here is CASSLGSDRAKNIQYF. The CDR3 DNA reads as TGTGCCAGCAGCTTGGGTTCGGACAGGGCCAAAAACATTCAGTACTTC.